The entry below describes one T cell receptor beta chain. No antigen is known for it. Nothing much larger sits one base from this clone, and base qualities are not available. At one collaborating source in Seattle, patients were enrolled during active infection and were followed longitudinally through the course of disease. Each collaborating institution followed its own protocols to collect whole blood in K2EDTA tubes. For TCRbeta analysis, collaborator samples were shipped as frozen whole blood, as isolated PBMCs, or as DNA extracted from either sample type. This entry is derived from a study of blood T cell repertoires in COVID-19 (TCRdb year 2020). With respect to the entire study: Collaborator samples came from the United States, Italy and Spain and covered acute and convalescent phases of COVID-19. The material from the prospective study consisted of cDNA or gDNA derived from T cells, B-cell-depleted T cells, or PBMCs. Subjects who had been exposed to COVID-19, were actively infected with it, or had recovered from it provided the deeply sampled blood TCRbeta repertoires that made up the dataset. A freely available public database, intended as a resource for researchers studying the immune response to SARS-CoV-2, is where the repertoires were released. The samples were drawn from the first 160 participants of the ongoing ImmuneRACE study and from under 1,500 subjects provided by 6 global collaborators. Nearly every sample came with metadata listing a de-identified subject ID, COVID-19 status, age in years and sex. Where available, HLA class I and class II types were taken from metadata supplied by the sample provider and were not determined by assay-based typing. What the research found in general, with its limitations: Clinical and demographic metadata were provided uncurated, with the amount varying by source and participant.

Via the germline V gene (reference sequence), CDR1 is LNHDA and CDR2 SQIVND. The germline ends are 21 bases apart after V is trimmed by 6 bases and J by 4 bases. Spanning cysteine to phenylalanine, the CDR3 consists of 17 amino acids. CDR3 DNA is the only sequence kept; it has 51 bases, read in frame from the first base. TCRbeta CDR3 regions were amplified from genomic DNA using the immunoSEQ Assay, a bias-controlled multiplex PCR. Turning to the authors' computational methods: The number of nucleated cells in each sample was estimated from the amplification of reference gene primers within the assay. To quantify the absolute abundance of each unique TCRbeta CDR3 rearrangement, sequence reads were collapsed and filtered. For each sample, productive Simpson clonality was calculated as the square root of Simpson's diversity index over productive rearrangements. Held by TCRdb, this immuneACCESS table contains in-frame sequences only and omits some clones. Under half of the omission traces to an unresolved V gene where checked; the cause of the rest is unknown. The DNA gave D and trimming, while V, J and clone size come from that table. The sample contains some 290,000 clones, about nine tenths of them found a single time. 2.5% to 3.5% of the sample lies in the top ten.

The sequencing input was peripheral blood. This receptor was identified in a woman aged 25 to 45 with COVID-19, enrolled during active disease. This chain joins TRBV19 to TRBJ2-2, with TRBD2 as a weak D call on 7 bases. The CDR3: CASSGWVGGRSTGELFF. The sequence in DNA is TGTGCCAGTAGCGGATGGGTCGGGGGGCGAAGCACCGGGGAGCTGTTTTTT.